Presented here are 12 T cell receptor beta chains from one specimen sequenced in a study of blood T cell repertoires in COVID-19. Data came from immunoSEQ multiplex PCR; TCRdb stores just in-frame clones and leaves some out. This table holds approximately 160,000 clones, roughly 84% found once. Sequenced sample: peripheral blood. These receptors came from a woman in her forties or fifties in a cohort sampled during active or convalescent COVID-19.

The table lists this clone with a count of one. The gene calls are TRBV11-2 and TRBJ2-1; 8 bases are a match to TRBD2. J lost 0 bases, V lost 0 bases, and 4 bases had no gene match. This CDR3 region has 17 residues. Looked up from germline, CDR1 is SGHAT and CDR2 is FQNNGV. CDR3 sequence (DNA): TGTGCCAGCAGCTTAGATAGGGGACTAGACTCCTACAATGAGCAGTTCTTC. Its translation: CASSLDRGLDSYNEQFF. The full variable domain, in which reference TRBV11-2 and TRBJ2-1 provide the parts outside the CDR3, is EAGVAQSPRYKIIEKRQSVAFWCNPISGHATLYWYQQILGQGPKLLIQFQNNGVVDDSQLPKDRFSAERLKGVDSTLKIQPAKLEDSAVYLCASSLDRGLDSYNEQFFGPGTRLTVL.

The chain is built from TRBV14 and TRBJ1-2, with D unresolved. From germline, CDR1 is SGHDN and CDR2 FVKESK. The CDR3 consists of 16 residues. The V end lost 2 bases, the J end lost 8 bases, and 21 bases lay between the germline ends. In DNA form, the CDR3 reads TGTGCCAGCAGCCAATTAGGTATAGGGAGGACTCGGGGCTACACCTTC. Its protein product is CASSQLGIGRTRGYTF. Looking up the rest from reference TRBV14 and TRBJ1-2 gives the full variable domain: EAGVTQFPSHSVIEKGQTVTLRCDPISGHDNLYWYRRVMGKEIKFLLHFVKESKQDESGMPNNRFLAERTGGTYSTLKVQPAELEDSGVYFCASSQLGIGRTRGYTFGSGTRLTVV.

J is TRBJ1-2 and V is TRBV2, with 7 bases that match TRBD1. Germline V gene data show CDR1 as SNHLY and CDR2 as FYNNEI. The V segment lost 8 bases and the J segment 4 bases; nucleotides outside the gene matches: 10. The CDR3 has 14 amino acids. CDR3 DNA sequence: TGTGCCAGCCTCCAGGGACAGCTTTTCTATGGCTACACCTTC. This translates into CASLQGQLFYGYTF.

V and J are TRBV11-2 and TRBJ2-7; no definite D call. The ends were cut back, 0 bases at V and 3 bases at J, with 12 bases in the middle. CDR1 SGHAT and CDR2 FQNNGV come from the germline V gene. This CDR3 spans 15 amino acids. The chain's CDR3 is CASSLDQNSYYEQYF. The CDR3 bases are TGTGCCAGCAGCTTAGATCAAAACAGTTACTACGAGCAGTACTTC.

The genes are TRBV19 and TRBJ2-1, with D possibly matching TRBD2 (5 bases). Germline CDR1 is LNHDA and CDR2 is SQIVND (reference sequence). The CDR3 sequence is 13 residues long. With 7 bases removed from V and 5 bases from J, the gap between germline ends came to 12 bases. CDR3 in amino acids: CASNRGDNNEQFF. The CDR3 DNA reads TGTGCCAGTAACCGGGGAGATAACAATGAGCAGTTCTTC.

This clone appeared a few times. One junction end does not reproduce the germline sequence, and a read error may be involved. The V and J genes are TRBV4-1 and TRBJ1-1, with D possibly matching TRBD1 (6 bases). The CDR3 consists of 13 residues. Germline V gives CDR1 MGHRA, CDR2 YSYEKL. CDR3 residues: CASSQDGWQGRIF. In DNA, the CDR3 is TGCGCCAGCAGCCAAGATGGGTGGCAGGGGCGGATATTT.

This clone was observed a few times. Other DNA sequences within the sample encode an identical CDR3. This sequence joins TRBV6-5 and TRBJ1-1; 9 bases align to TRBD1. The V gene's germline CDR1 is MNHEY and CDR2 SVGAGI. CDR3 length equals 13 residues. V shed 5 bases and J 6 bases; nucleotides not matched to a gene: 4. CDR3 sequence: CASSPDRGAEAFF. The DNA of the CDR3 is TGTGCCAGCAGTCCGGACAGGGGAGCTGAAGCTTTCTTT.

The DNA of the CDR3 is TGTGCTAGTGGTCGACCGGGACAGGGCTACAATGAGCAGTTCTTC. This translates into CASGRPGQGYNEQFF. V gene TRBV12-5 combines with J gene TRBJ2-1, with TRBD1 matching 9 bases. CDR1 LGHNT and CDR2 FRNRAP come from the germline V gene. With 5 bases clipped from V and 3 bases from J, the junction kept 5 bases outside the gene matches. This CDR3 has 15 amino acids. Using reference TRBV12-5 and TRBJ2-1 for the parts outside the CDR3, the full variable domain is DARVTQTPRHKVTEMGQEVTMRCQPILGHNTVFWYRQTMMQGLELLAYFRNRAPLDDSGMPKDRFSAEMPDATLATLKIQPSEPRDSAVYFCASGRPGQGYNEQFFGPGTRLTVL.

The chain combines TRBV18 with TRBJ1-2, with 9 bases lining up with TRBD1. After removal of 5 bases from V and 2 bases from J, the junction contained 12 bases not matched to a gene. The CDR3 is 17 amino acids. The germline V gene encodes CDR1 KGHSH and CDR2 LQKENI. CDR3 coding DNA: TGTGCCAGCTCAATCGAAGGGCCGGGGACAGGGAACTATGGCTACACCTTC. It yields the protein CASSIEGPGTGNYGYTF.

This clone has a handful of counts. This chain joins TRBV7-6 and TRBJ2-3; TRBD1 is a possible D gene (5 bases). Germline-derived CDR1 and CDR2 are SGHVS and FNYEAQ. The V end lost 2 bases, the J end lost 2 bases, and 11 bases lay between the germline ends. The CDR3 is made up of 15 amino acids. CDR3 DNA: TGTGCCAGCAGCTTAACAGGTACCTTCACAGATACGCAGTATTTT. This sequence encodes CASSLTGTFTDTQYF.

V usage is TRBV3-1 (or the pseudogene TRBV3-2) and J usage is TRBJ2-7; 14 bases line up with TRBD2. Losses at the gene ends were 3 bases for V and 5 bases for J; bases not matched to a gene: 0. Per germline, CDR1 LGHDT and CDR2 YNNKEL (reference sequence). This CDR3 contains 14 residues. The CDR3 sequence is CASSQGLAGDEQYF. CDR3 coding DNA: TGTGCCAGCAGCCAGGGACTAGCGGGGGACGAGCAGTACTTC.

The chain couples TRBV7-9 to TRBJ2-7, with TRBD1 matching over 10 bases. V trimming: 5 bases; J trimming: 3 bases; junction bases outside the gene matches: 7. This CDR3 has 15 amino acids. Germline V CDR1 and CDR2: SEHNR, FQNEAQ (reference sequence). CDR3 coding DNA: TGTGCCAGCAGCCCCTGGACAGGGGGTATCTACGAGCAGTACTTC. Protein: CASSPWTGGIYEQYF.